This T cell receptor (beta chain) comes out of a study of blood T cell repertoires in COVID-19. The wider study: Sources were T cells, B-cell-depleted T cells, or PBMCs; the material itself was cDNA or gDNA.

Libraries were prepared by immunoSEQ multiplex PCR; TCRdb keeps only in-frame clonotypes and omits some of them. The repertoire holds 400,000 to 550,000 clones, with roughly 90% as singletons. The CDR3 consists of 13 residues. Per germline, CDR1 SGHTA and CDR2 FQGNSA. Trimming stripped 1 base from V and 9 bases from J, with 10 bases between. This clone was picked up one time. This TCR was sampled from a woman in her twenties or thirties with acute or convalescent COVID-19. Sequencing used peripheral blood. The chain employs TRBV7-2 and TRBJ1-5; D unclear. The CDR3 DNA is TGTGCCAGCAGCTTAGATGTTTTGCGGCCCCAGCATTTT. It specifies CASSLDVLRPQHF.